This TCR beta chain originates from a study of T-cell reconstitution after alpha-beta-depleted transplantation in children. This clonotype was seen many times. Antigen: not known. Germline V lookup: CDR1 DFQATT, CDR2 SNEGSKA (reference sequence). The CDR3 runs 12 residues. V lost 3 bases, J lost 5 bases, and 11 bases lay in between. Study-level points and caveats: Counts and diversity of T cells one year after transplant came mostly from newly produced T cells.

Unique molecular identifiers were incorporated during preparation of the TCRbeta library. One entry per CDR3 protein results from TCRdb running MiXCR on the PCR reads. The sample shows about 200,000 distinct CDR3 sequences, roughly 6% of them seen only once. This TCR derives from a girl in the first two years of life with combined immunodeficiency, due to receive a stem cell transplant. This chain connects TRBV20-1 to TRBJ2-7; no definite D call. The sequences come from PBMCs, collected before TCRalphabeta/CD19-depleted stem cell transplant. The CDR3 sequence: CSASETSNEQYF. For the CDR3, the DNA is TGCAGTGCTAGTGAGACATCTAACGAGCAGTACTTC.